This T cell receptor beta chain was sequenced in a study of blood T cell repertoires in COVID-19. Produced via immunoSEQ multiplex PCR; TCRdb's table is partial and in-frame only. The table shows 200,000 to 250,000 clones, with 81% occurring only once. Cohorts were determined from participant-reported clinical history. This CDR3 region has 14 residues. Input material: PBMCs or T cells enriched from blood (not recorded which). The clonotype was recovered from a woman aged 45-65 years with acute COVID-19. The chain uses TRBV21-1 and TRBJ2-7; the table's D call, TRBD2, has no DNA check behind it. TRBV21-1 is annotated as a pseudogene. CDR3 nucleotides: TGTGCCAGCAGCAACATAGTGTTAACCTACGAGCAGTACTTC. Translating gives CASSNIVLTYEQYF.